A selection of T cell receptor beta chains follows, all from one sample in a study of T cells in Graves' hyperthyroidism and ophthalmopathy. TCRdb processed the multiplex PCR reads anew with MiXCR; each CDR3 protein has one entry. The sample shows about 290,000 distinct CDR3 sequences, roughly an eighth of them seen only once. Sample: blood. Source of these receptors: a woman aged 40-49 years with Graves' hyperthyroidism. Both conserved end residues are part of each CDR3. The order of the fields is clone size, J gene, V gene, CDR3 protein. Expanded clones get a size class; other rows say once, few or many, or leave the size out.

few	TRBJ1-2	TRBV6-1	CASTLTWEGNGYTF
many	TRBJ1-2	TRBV9	CASSVSGANYGYTF
.	TRBJ2-1	TRBV2	CASSGPRGSSYNEQFF
few	TRBJ1-5	TRBV5-8	CASSHDGGRNQPQHF
many	TRBJ2-7	TRBV6-1	CASSPGLAGRVYEQYF
many	TRBJ2-7	TRBV6-1	CASRGLSGGSHEQYF
many	TRBJ2-5	TRBV7-8	CASSSRTSGQETQYF
many	TRBJ2-7	TRBV5-1	CASSFLQGSGNEQYF
few	TRBJ1-1	TRBV20-1	CSAMDGEEAFF
many	TRBJ2-7	TRBV20-1	CSAREGLAGEYEQYF
.	TRBJ1-2	TRBV5-4	CASSIPGQLLYGYTF
.	TRBJ2-4	TRBV7-2	CASSFGATVLAKNIQYF
few	TRBJ2-3	TRBV10-1	CASMSGKSTDTQYF
many	TRBJ2-7	TRBV3-1	CASSQALSTGEQYF
.	TRBJ2-7	TRBV6-1	CASSLPVGAAYEQYF
few	TRBJ2-5	TRBV4-1	CASSQPGIRWTQYF
many	TRBJ1-2	TRBV28	CASSDLGSRGYTF
many	TRBJ2-7	TRBV12-3/TRBV12-4	CASSFDRSSYEQYF
many	TRBJ2-2	TRBV12-3/TRBV12-4	CASSWDFNTGELFF
few	TRBJ1-1	TRBV25-1	CASSDWTLNVEAFF
many	TRBJ2-7	TRBV7-8	CASSPGGFYEQYF
few	TRBJ2-7	TRBV12-5	CASGTGTESSYEQYF
many	TRBJ2-3	TRBV20-1	CSAWRVASGNRGNTQYF
.	TRBJ2-1	TRBV3-1	CASSQDLVAGVKNEQFF
many	TRBJ1-2	TRBV4-2	CASSQQGGEYGYTF
many	TRBJ2-7	TRBV30	CAWRSGYEQYF
many	TRBJ1-2	TRBV15	CATSGIIGYGYTF